These 18 T cell receptor beta chains share one sample of origin, sequenced in a study of blood T cell repertoires in COVID-19. Here immunoSEQ multiplex PCR was the method, and the copy in TCRdb shows in-frame clones only, minus some. Here the sample spans about 130,000 clones, about 80% being singletons. Sequencing was done on a sample of peripheral blood. Receptors were obtained from a human donor in a cohort sampled during active COVID-19.

The rearrangement links TRBV5-4 to TRBJ2-1; 8 bases map to TRBD2. In germline, CDR1 is SGHNT, CDR2 YYREEE (reference sequence). This CDR3 contains 15 residues. With 5 bases clipped from V and 3 bases from J, the junction kept 7 bases outside the gene matches. In nucleotides, the CDR3 is TGTGCCAGCAGGGCAGCGGGGGCCCACTACAATGAGCAGTTCTTC. Translating gives CASRAAGAHYNEQFF.

The chain carries TRBV7-8 and TRBJ2-5; the D gene is possibly TRBD2 (5 bases). Germline-derived CDR1 and CDR2 are SGHVS and FQNEAQ. There are 15 residues in the CDR3. The V end was cut by 2 bases, the J end by 5 bases, with 15 bases between. CDR3 region: CASSLTLSGWETQYF. CDR3 bases: TGTGCCAGCAGCTTAACCTTGTCGGGGTGGGAGACCCAGTACTTC.

J is TRBJ2-7 and V is TRBV23-1, with a weak D call TRBD2 (6 bases). TRBV23-1 is noted as an ORF with a role that remains uncertain. Trimming left V 3 bases short and J 0 bases short, with 18 bases between. The CDR3 is 17 residues long. Written as DNA, the CDR3 is TGCGCCAGCAGTCAGAGGAGGGCAGGGCCGAGCTCCTACGAGCAGTACTTC. This codes for CASSQRRAGPSSYEQYF.

The rearrangement links TRBV6-5 to TRBJ2-7, with 12 bases matching TRBD1. Germline values: CDR1 MNHEY, CDR2 SVGAGI. Trimming at V came to 5 bases and at J to 3 bases, leaving 5 bases not matched to a gene. The CDR3 consists of 15 residues. The CDR3 spells CASSPGQGAIYEQYF. The CDR3 DNA follows: TGTGCCAGCAGTCCGGGACAGGGGGCCATCTACGAGCAGTACTTC.

A few counts support this clone. The chain uses TRBV7-7 and TRBJ2-5; 15 bases fit TRBD2. Trimming took 5 bases from V and 4 from J; bases not matched to a gene: 8. The germline V gene has CDR1 SSHAT and CDR2 FNYEAQ (reference sequence). This CDR3 comprises 17 residues. DNA for the CDR3: TGTGCCAGCAGCGAGAGGACTAGCGGGGGGGCTAGAGAGACCCAGTACTTC. Its protein is CASSERTSGGARETQYF.

This clone was observed once. The CDR3 sequence: CASSLQGNQPQHF. CDR3 DNA: TGTGCCAGCAGTTTACAGGGGAATCAGCCCCAGCATTTT. The chain carries TRBV6-5 and TRBJ1-5, with 7 nucleotides matching TRBD1. With V trimmed by 4 bases and J by 4 bases, 1 base remained unmatched. CDR3 length: 13 residues. Germline loops: CDR1 MNHEY, CDR2 SVGAGI.

This chain joins TRBV5-4 and TRBJ1-3, with TRBD1 matching over 11 bases. From germline, CDR1 is SGHNT and CDR2 YYREEE (reference sequence). The CDR3 length is 13 residues. J was trimmed by 8 bases and V by 4 bases; bases with no gene match: 2. CDR3 region: CASSLDRGHTIYF. The CDR3, as DNA: TGTGCCAGCAGCCTGGACAGGGGGCACACCATATATTTT.

This rearrangement joins TRBV6-5 to TRBJ1-1; D unresolved. This CDR3 contains 14 residues. The germline CDR1 and CDR2 sequences are MNHEY and SVGAGI. The V and J ends lost 1 base and 2 bases respectively, with 8 bases between them. The CDR3 DNA is TGTGCCAGCAGTTACTTTGCAGGTAACACTGAAGCTTTCTTT. Translating gives CASSYFAGNTEAFF.

The chain links TRBV4-1 to TRBJ1-2, with D perhaps matching TRBD1 (5 bases). The germline V and J ends were trimmed by 2 bases and 4 bases, with 14 bases remaining between them. This CDR3 is 15 amino acids long. Germline CDR1 reads MGHRA; CDR2 reads YSYEKL. Here the CDR3 reads CASSQPTDKTYGYTF. CDR3 coding DNA: TGCGCCAGCAGCCAACCCACGGACAAGACCTATGGCTACACCTTC.

This clone was found a few times. V gene TRBV28 combines with J gene TRBJ1-2; a possible D gene is TRBD1 (5 bases). V shed 3 bases and J shed 2 bases, with 7 bases lying between them. Germline CDR1 and CDR2: MDHEN and SYDVKM. The CDR3 is 13 amino acids. CDR3 DNA sequence: TGTGCCAGCAGTTTCGGGGGAAACTATGGCTACACCTTC. As protein: CASSFGGNYGYTF.

This rearrangement joins TRBV7-9 to TRBJ1-3; 10 nucleotides align to TRBD1. Germline V gene data show CDR1 as SEHNR and CDR2 as FQNEAQ (reference sequence). CDR3 size: 18 residues. Trimming removed 5 bases from V and 0 bases from J; junction bases left unmatched: 10. DNA for the CDR3: TGTGCCAGCAGCCCTGCGGGACAGGGGCTTAACTCTGGAAACACCATATATTTT. This encodes CASSPAGQGLNSGNTIYF.

This sequence joins TRBV7-8 and TRBJ2-3, with TRBD1 as a possible D gene (6 bases). Between the trimmed V and J ends, which lost 0 bases and 0 bases, there was a span of 7 bases. This CDR3 is built from 15 residues. Looked up from germline, CDR1 is SGHVS and CDR2 is FQNEAQ. Here the CDR3 DNA reads TGTGCCAGCAGCTTAGCGGGGGCCAGCACAGATACGCAGTATTTT. Its translation: CASSLAGASTDTQYF.

V is TRBV30 and J is TRBJ1-1; D is ambiguous. Germline assignment: CDR1 GTSNPN and CDR2 SVGIG (reference sequence). The CDR3 extends over 13 amino acids. V was clipped by 0 bases and J by 2 bases, with 7 bases between them. The CDR3 DNA sequence: TGTGCCTGGAGTGTACACGTAAACACTGAAGCTTTCTTT. Translated: CAWSVHVNTEAFF.

The genes are TRBV6-5 and TRBJ1-2, with 8 bases identical to TRBD1. CDR1 is MNHEY and CDR2 is SVGAGI in the germline V gene. This CDR3 comprises 15 residues. Trimming cost V 10 bases and J 2 bases; bases outside gene matches: 12. CDR3 residues: CAIPSTTGGNYGYTF. The CDR3 coding sequence is TGTGCCATCCCAAGTACCACAGGGGGGAACTATGGCTACACCTTC.

V and J are TRBV24-1 and TRBJ2-3, with D perhaps matching TRBD1 (6 bases). Looked up from germline, CDR1 is KGHDR and CDR2 is SFDVKD. Trimming removed 3 bases at V and 0 bases at J, with 9 bases between. The CDR3 is 15 residues long. CDR3 sequence: CATSDTTGSTDTQYF. CDR3 DNA sequence: TGTGCCACCAGTGATACGACAGGTAGCACAGATACGCAGTATTTT.

The chain couples TRBV19 to TRBJ1-5; perhaps TRBD1 as D (6 bases). The V and J ends lost 4 bases and 4 bases respectively, with 20 bases between them. CDR1 is LNHDA, CDR2 SQIVND, per germline (reference sequence). The CDR3 consists of 17 residues. DNA for the CDR3: TGTGCCAGTAGTACCAGACAAACCGACAGGAAAAATCAGCCCCAGCATTTT. Its protein is CASSTRQTDRKNQPQHF.

This clone was seen only a few times. This chain connects TRBV6-5 to TRBJ1-4; 11 bases agree with TRBD1. The junction had 3 bases not matched to a gene; V was cut back by 6 bases and J by 6 bases. Germline loops: CDR1 MNHEY, CDR2 SVGAGI. The CDR3 is 14 amino acids. CDR3 bases: TGTGCCAGCAGCCGGGACAGGGGGGATGAAAAACTGTTTTTT. It yields the protein CASSRDRGDEKLFF.

The chain has TRBV27 and TRBJ2-3; 9 nucleotides match TRBD2. V was pared by 6 bases and J by 6 bases, with 7 bases of the junction left unmatched. The CDR3 runs 14 residues. Germline values: CDR1 MNHEY, CDR2 SMNVEV (reference sequence). As DNA, the CDR3 is TGTGCCAGCAGCCACCGTGCGGGGGGGGATACGCAGTATTTT. Its translation is CASSHRAGGDTQYF.